Only a few counts were recorded for the clone carrying this TCR beta chain. As yet, its antigen is unknown. Primers for the PCR totalled 60 Vbeta and 13 Jbeta. The protocol was immunoSEQ multiplex PCR, while the TCRdb copy is restricted to in-frame clones and leaves out a portion. The sample contains under 200,000 clones, under 70% of which appear only once. The sample belongs to a study of cytomegalovirus exposure and HLA in healthy donors. Study-level results: Other equally common chains were less clonally expanded than HLA-associated TCR beta chains, a later analysis showed. Donors were assumed by presence/absence analyses to have roughly uniform sequencing depth.

This CDR3 is built from 14 residues. V lost 5 bases, J lost 5 bases, and 12 bases lay in between. Germline CDR1 is SGHAT and CDR2 is FQNNGV. Sequenced input: PBMCs. The chain employs TRBV11-2 and TRBJ2-2; possibly TRBD1 for D (6 bases). The TCR sequence derives from a woman aged 40 to 50 in good health and CMV-seropositive. The CDR3 DNA follows: TGTGCCAGCAGCCGCAGCAGGGGAACCGGGGAGCTGTTTTTT. Translating it yields CASSRSRGTGELFF.